This entry concerns a single T cell receptor (beta chain). Repertoires were generated with immunoSEQ multiplex PCR, while TCRdb's copy carries only in-frame clones and drops some. The sample lists some 150,000 clones; roughly 90% were seen once. This sample was included in a study of blood T cell repertoires in COVID-19. About the research overall: Researchers got acute and convalescent COVID-19 samples from the United States, Italy and Spain. T cells, B-cell-depleted T cells, or PBMCs provided the cDNA or gDNA that served as material.

Trimming removed 5 bases from V and 6 bases from J, with 11 bases in between. The CDR3 extends over 12 amino acids. This sequence originates from a man aged 55 to 70 with acute or convalescent COVID-19. This chain links TRBV12-3 or TRBV12-4 with TRBJ2-7; possibly TRBD1 for D (6 bases). The specimen was peripheral blood. The CDR3, as DNA: TGTGCCAGCAGTCCCTGGGGGCGCGAGCAGTACTTC. Amino acids: CASSPWGREQYF.